The 29 T cell receptor beta chains presented below share a single source sample, sequenced in a study of OX40 agonist ivuxolimab in advanced cancers. Measured with immunoSEQ multiplex PCR; TCRdb has only the in-frame clones, and not every one. The profile shows 15,000 to 20,000 clones, about four fifths of them singletons. The specimen was CD4+ or CD8+ T cells sorted from blood, collected in a trial of the OX40 agonist ivuxolimab. These receptors came from an adult with an advanced solid tumor such as melanoma, head and neck, liver or kidney cancer.

J is TRBJ2-2 and V is TRBV9; D is uncertain. Trimming took off 0 bases at V and 6 bases at J, with 12 bases between the two ends. CDR3 length: 15 amino acids. Germline V lookup: CDR1 SGDLS, CDR2 YYNGEE. The CDR3 protein is CASSVGLAWPGELFF. CDR3 nucleotide sequence: TGTGCCAGCAGCGTAGGGTTAGCTTGGCCCGGGGAGCTGTTTTTT.

The gene calls are TRBV4-2 and TRBJ1-1; 7 positions match TRBD1. V shed 3 bases and J 6 bases; nucleotides not matched to a gene: 13. The CDR3 runs to 16 residues. Germline CDR1 reads LGHNA; CDR2 reads YNFKEQ. CDR3 DNA: TGTGCCAGCAGCCAGACAGGGCCTCTGCCCACCTCTGAAGCTTTCTTT. Translated: CASSQTGPLPTSEAFF.

This clone was seen just once. The chain has TRBV28 and TRBJ1-1; unclear D gene. Deletions cut 6 bases from V and 11 bases from J, with 16 bases between. This CDR3 is built from 12 residues. Germline CDR1 reads MDHEN; CDR2 reads SYDVKM. The CDR3 here is CASSSLEGTAFF. In DNA form, the CDR3 reads TGTGCCAGCAGCTCTCTCGAAGGAACGGCTTTCTTT.

Within the sample, this clone is medium-sized. The V call is TRBV2, the J call TRBJ1-3; D is perhaps TRBD1 (6 bases). Trimming removed 1 base at V and 1 base at J, with 11 bases between. This CDR3 comprises 16 residues. Germline values: CDR1 SNHLY, CDR2 FYNNEI. As DNA, the CDR3 is TGTGCCAGCAGTGAAGTTGCAGGGGTGTCTGGAAACACCATATATTTT. Translating gives CASSEVAGVSGNTIYF. Drawing the rest from reference TRBV2 and TRBJ1-3, the complete variable domain is EPEVTQTPSHQVTQMGQEVILRCVPISNHLYFYWYRQILGQKVEFLVSFYNNEISEKSEIFDDQFSVERPDGSNFTLKIRSTKLEDSAMYFCASSEVAGVSGNTIYFGEGSWLTVV.

The rearrangement links TRBV6-6 to TRBJ2-1, with unresolved D. V gave up 2 bases and J gave up 6 bases, with 8 bases separating them. Germline CDR1 is MNHNY and CDR2 is SVGAGI (reference sequence). The CDR3 spans 13 residues. CDR3 region: CASSYDLPNEQFF. CDR3 nucleotides: TGTGCCAGCAGTTACGACCTGCCCAATGAGCAGTTCTTC.

The chain is built from TRBV7-9 and TRBJ2-5; the D is unclear. Germline loops: CDR1 SEHNR, CDR2 FQNEAQ (reference sequence). The CDR3 is 14 amino acids. V shed 5 bases and J shed 5 bases, with 15 bases lying between them. The CDR3 nucleotides read TGTGCCAGCAGCCAAGCCATCGAATCGGAGACCCAGTACTTC. This gives the protein CASSQAIESETQYF.

This chain uses TRBV7-6 with TRBJ2-2; no clear D. The CDR3 spans 13 residues. The V and J ends lost 4 bases and 4 bases respectively, with 7 bases between them. CDR1 and CDR2 (germline): SGHVS, FNYEAQ. The CDR3 loop is CASSWELTGELFF. In nucleotides, the CDR3 is TGTGCCAGCAGCTGGGAACTCACCGGGGAGCTGTTTTTT.

This rearrangement joins TRBV6-6 to TRBJ1-2, with 9 bases that match TRBD1. The CDR3 spans 14 residues. Germline CDR1 and CDR2: MNHNY and SVGAGI (reference sequence). Unmatched junction bases numbered 5, after V lost 5 bases and J lost 4 bases. The CDR3 nucleotides are TGTGCCAGCAGTGCGACAGGGGGACCCTATGGCTACACCTTC. Translating it yields CASSATGGPYGYTF.

This chain links TRBV18 with TRBJ2-7; unclear D gene. The CDR3 runs to 16 residues. The V end was cut by 0 bases, the J end by 0 bases, with 12 bases between. From germline, CDR1 is KGHSH and CDR2 LQKENI. In nucleotides, the CDR3 is TGTGCCAGCTCACCACCGTTAGCAGGCCCCTCCTACGAGCAGTACTTC. Residues: CASSPPLAGPSYEQYF.

This sequence joins TRBV7-2 and TRBJ2-3; maybe TRBD2 (5 bases). Germline loops: CDR1 SGHTA, CDR2 FQGNSA. The CDR3 loop spans 12 amino acids. Trimming shortened V by 3 bases and J by 6 bases, and 7 bases separated the two germline ends. The CDR3 loop is CASSFTGDTQYF. In DNA form, the CDR3 reads TGTGCCAGCAGCTTCACGGGGGATACGCAGTATTTT.

On this clone: The same CDR3 arises from other DNA sequences in this sample as well. The genes are TRBV10-3 and TRBJ2-7; 7 positions agree with TRBD2. With 0 bases clipped from V and 5 bases from J, the junction kept 1 base outside the gene matches. The CDR3 totals 13 residues. Germline CDR1 and CDR2: ENHRY and SYGVKD. The CDR3 coding sequence is TGTGCCATCAGTGAGTCTCGGGGGGACGAGCAGTACTTC. This gives the protein CAISESRGDEQYF.

The rearrangement links TRBV4-1 to TRBJ2-1; TRBD1 might be the D (5 bases). Germline values: CDR1 MGHRA, CDR2 YSYEKL. The CDR3 runs 12 residues. The ends were cut back, 4 bases at V and 8 bases at J, with 9 bases in the middle. CDR3 DNA: TGCGCCAGCAGCCCAGAAGGGGATGAGCAGTTCTTC. Translated: CASSPEGDEQFF.

V usage is TRBV9 and J usage is TRBJ2-1; 9 nucleotides match TRBD2. There are 18 residues in the CDR3. Germline values: CDR1 SGDLS, CDR2 YYNGEE. Trimming removed 3 bases from V and 1 base from J; junction bases left unmatched: 11. CDR3 nucleotides: TGTGCCAGCAGCGCCTTTCCTATAGCGGGGGCGTCCTACAATGAGCAGTTCTTC. This codes for CASSAFPIAGASYNEQFF.

The chain recombines TRBV10-2 with TRBJ1-1; maybe TRBD1 (5 bases). Germline V gene sequence: CDR1 WSHSY, CDR2 SAAADI. This CDR3 comprises 11 residues. V lost 8 bases, J lost 5 bases, and 9 bases lay in between. The CDR3 DNA sequence: TGCGCCAGCGGGGGGAGAACTGAAGCTTTCTTT. Protein: CASGGRTEAFF.

V gene TRBV11-1 combines with J gene TRBJ1-4; D possibly corresponds to TRBD1 (5 bases). This CDR3 is 15 amino acids long. Trimming took 3 bases from V and 10 from J, leaving 18 bases between them. Germline V lookup: CDR1 SGHAT, CDR2 FQDESV (reference sequence). The CDR3, as DNA: TGTGCCAGCAGCTTTACCGGGACTAGTAGCGGAAAACTGTTTTTT. Its translation is CASSFTGTSSGKLFF. The full variable domain, in which reference TRBV11-1 and TRBJ1-4 provide the parts outside the CDR3, is EAEVAQSPRYKITEKSQAVAFWCDPISGHATLYWYRQILGQGPELLVQFQDESVVDDSQLPKDRFSAERLKGVDSTLKIQPAELGDSAMYLCASSFTGTSSGKLFFGSGTQLSVL.

This clone was observed a handful of times. Here the CDR3 DNA reads TGTGCCAGCAGCCAAGTTGGGGTAACAGATACGCAGTATTTT. Protein: CASSQVGVTDTQYF. The chain links TRBV5-3 to TRBJ2-3; D unclear. TRBV5-3 is an ORF, and what it does is uncertain. The CDR3 runs 14 residues. V was clipped by 8 bases and J by 3 bases, with 16 bases between them.

The chain couples TRBV10-3 to TRBJ1-2; TRBD1 agrees at 7 bases. Germline V gene lookup returns CDR1 ENHRY and CDR2 SYGVKD. V shed 4 bases, J shed 8 bases, and the junction held 4 bases outside the gene matches. The CDR3 loop spans 12 amino acids. In DNA form, the CDR3 reads TGTGCCATCAGTGGGGACAGTTGGGGCTACACCTTC. Its translation is CAISGDSWGYTF.

The rearrangement uses TRBV27 and TRBJ2-7; 8 bases line up with TRBD1. Germline V lookup: CDR1 MNHEY, CDR2 SMNVEV (reference sequence). The trim removed 2 bases at V and 2 bases at J, leaving 5 bases unmatched. The CDR3 is 15 amino acids. CDR3 residues: CASSLGQGFTYEQYF. Here the CDR3 DNA reads TGTGCCAGCAGTTTAGGACAGGGATTCACCTACGAGCAGTACTTC.

This chain uses TRBV6-5 with TRBJ2-7; no reliable D call. The CDR3 is 14 amino acids. V was pared by 0 bases and J by 6 bases, with 12 bases between. CDR1 is MNHEY, CDR2 SVGAGI, per germline. CDR3 protein: CASSYSSSLSEQYF. For the CDR3, the DNA is TGTGCCAGCAGTTACTCGTCTTCGTTGTCCGAGCAGTACTTC.

J is TRBJ2-7 and V is TRBV4-1, with a possible D match to TRBD2 (5 bases). Trimming shortened V by 1 base and J by 7 bases, and 11 bases separated the two germline ends. Germline loops: CDR1 MGHRA, CDR2 YSYEKL. The CDR3 contains 13 residues. The CDR3 here is CASSQGSGFEQYF. As DNA, the CDR3 is TGCGCCAGCAGCCAAGGGAGCGGTTTTGAGCAGTACTTC.

V gene TRBV28 combines with J gene TRBJ2-7; 9 bases match TRBD1. V was clipped by 4 bases and J by 4 bases; unmatched bases: 5. From germline, CDR1 is MDHEN and CDR2 SYDVKM. The CDR3 extends over 14 amino acids. The CDR3 DNA reads TGTGCCAGCAGTTGGGGACAGGGAGAATACGAGCAGTACTTC. Its protein is CASSWGQGEYEQYF.

V is TRBV28 and J is TRBJ2-3; TRBD1 agrees at 9 bases. The germline V gene has CDR1 MDHEN and CDR2 SYDVKM. The CDR3 contains 15 residues. J was trimmed by 2 bases and V by 3 bases; bases with no gene match: 3. The CDR3 nucleotides are TGTGCCAGCAGTTTCGGGACAGGGACCACAGATACGCAGTATTTT. Amino acids: CASSFGTGTTDTQYF.

The chain recombines TRBV6-5 with TRBJ2-3; D gene ambiguous. Trimming took off 0 bases at V and 4 bases at J, with 5 bases between the two ends. The CDR3 is 13 amino acids. Germline V gives CDR1 MNHEY, CDR2 SVGAGI. Here the CDR3 reads CASSYSMADTQYF. For the CDR3, the DNA is TGTGCCAGCAGTTACTCGATGGCAGATACGCAGTATTTT.

The rearrangement joins TRBV11-2 to TRBJ1-4; the D is unclear. The CDR3 is 16 amino acids. V lost 0 bases and J lost 4, with 12 bases in between. Germline V gives CDR1 SGHAT, CDR2 FQNNGV. The CDR3 DNA follows: TGTGCCAGCAGCTTAGAGGGAACGGGTATTAATGAAAAACTGTTTTTT. Residues: CASSLEGTGINEKLFF.

The rearrangement links TRBV28 to TRBJ2-1; 12 nucleotides align to TRBD2. The germline gives CDR1 MDHEN, CDR2 SYDVKM. Trimming removed 5 bases from V and 7 bases from J; junction bases left unmatched: 6. The CDR3 is 15 amino acids. CDR3 residues: CASSPWTSGANEQFF. The DNA of the CDR3 is TGTGCCAGCAGTCCCTGGACTAGCGGGGCGAATGAGCAGTTCTTC.

The chain employs TRBV19 and TRBJ2-3; possible D gene TRBD2, 7 bases. The germline CDR1 and CDR2 sequences are LNHDA and SQIVND (reference sequence). CDR3 length: 14 residues. The V end lost 10 bases, the J end lost 1 base, and 15 bases lay between the germline ends. The CDR3 coding sequence is TGTGCCACCGCGAGGGGGGGCCGCACAGATACGCAGTATTTT. Translating gives CATARGGRTDTQYF.

As to this clone: Additional DNA sequences in this sample encode the identical CDR3. The CDR3 protein is CASSLGGVGGGTGELFF. The DNA for the CDR3 is TGTGCCAGCAGTTTGGGGGGCGTCGGGGGGGGAACCGGGGAGCTGTTTTTT. The V gene is TRBV27, the J gene TRBJ2-2; TRBD2 matches at 8 bases. This CDR3 has 17 residues. V dropped 3 bases and J dropped 5; count of bases not matched to a gene: 11. Germline V gene lookup returns CDR1 MNHEY and CDR2 SMNVEV (reference sequence).

V and J are TRBV27 and TRBJ2-6, with TRBD2 identical over 13 bases. J was trimmed by 1 base and V by 6 bases; bases with no gene match: 6. The CDR3 consists of 18 residues. In germline, CDR1 is MNHEY, CDR2 SMNVEV (reference sequence). CDR3 region: CASSKLAGGLSGANVLTF. CDR3 in DNA: TGTGCCAGCAGCAAACTAGCGGGGGGGCTTTCTGGGGCCAACGTCCTGACTTTC.

This clone was seen just once. V is TRBV6-5 and J is TRBJ1-3; D gene unclear. CDR3 length: 16 residues. CDR1 is MNHEY and CDR2 is SVGAGI in the germline V gene. Trimming cost V 0 bases and J 0 bases, with 9 bases left between them. For the CDR3, the DNA is TGTGCCAGCAGTTACTCATCGAGCCACTCTGGAAACACCATATATTTT. It codes for CASSYSSSHSGNTIYF.